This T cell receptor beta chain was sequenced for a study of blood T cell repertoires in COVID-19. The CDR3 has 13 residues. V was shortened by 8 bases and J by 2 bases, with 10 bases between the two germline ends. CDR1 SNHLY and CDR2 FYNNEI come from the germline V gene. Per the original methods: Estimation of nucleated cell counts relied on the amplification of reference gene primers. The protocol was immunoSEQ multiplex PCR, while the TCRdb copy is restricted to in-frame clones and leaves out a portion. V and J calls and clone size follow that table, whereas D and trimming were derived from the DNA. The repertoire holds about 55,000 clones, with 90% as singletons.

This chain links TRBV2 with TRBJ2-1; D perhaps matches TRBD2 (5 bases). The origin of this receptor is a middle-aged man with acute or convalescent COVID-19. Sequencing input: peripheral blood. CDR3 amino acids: CASGSAPYNEQFF. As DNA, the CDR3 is TGTGCCAGCGGTAGCGCTCCCTACAATGAGCAGTTCTTC.